The present entry profiles one T cell receptor (beta chain) with its context. Method: immunoSEQ multiplex PCR; TCRdb's copy keeps in-frame clones and lacks some. Of some 2,000 clones detected, around 78% appear once; the ten largest clones hold 11%. This sample was included in a study of control samples from healthy donors and cancer patients. The sequenced material came from formalin-fixed, paraffin-embedded tissue. This sequence was found in a female donor with lung cancer.

CDR3 in amino acids: CASSQVVGYGQPQHF. CDR3 nucleotide sequence: TGTGCCAGCAGCCAAGTTGTCGGGTACGGGCAGCCCCAGCATTTT. The chain joins TRBV3-1 (or the pseudogene TRBV3-2) to TRBJ1-5, with D hard to call. There are 15 residues in the CDR3. Germline-derived CDR1 and CDR2 are LGHDT and YNNKEL (reference sequence). The V gene lost 1 base and the J gene lost 7 bases, with 14 bases spanning the gap.